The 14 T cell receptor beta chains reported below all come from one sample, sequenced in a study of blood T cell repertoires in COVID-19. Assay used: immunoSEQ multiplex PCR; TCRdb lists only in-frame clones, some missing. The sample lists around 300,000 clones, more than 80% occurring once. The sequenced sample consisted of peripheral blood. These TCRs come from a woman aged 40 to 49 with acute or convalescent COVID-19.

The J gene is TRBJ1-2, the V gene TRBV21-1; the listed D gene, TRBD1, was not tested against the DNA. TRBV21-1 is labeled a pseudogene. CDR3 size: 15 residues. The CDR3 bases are TGTGCCAGCAGTCCCCTCGACAGCCGTAACTATGGCTACACCTTC. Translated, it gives CASSPLDSRNYGYTF.

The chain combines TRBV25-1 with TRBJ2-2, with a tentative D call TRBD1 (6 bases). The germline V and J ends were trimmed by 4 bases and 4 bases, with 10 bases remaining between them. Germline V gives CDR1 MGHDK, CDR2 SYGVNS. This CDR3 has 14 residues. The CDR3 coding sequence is TGTGCCAGCAGTGTAACAGGGATCACCGGGGAGCTGTTTTTT. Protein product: CASSVTGITGELFF.

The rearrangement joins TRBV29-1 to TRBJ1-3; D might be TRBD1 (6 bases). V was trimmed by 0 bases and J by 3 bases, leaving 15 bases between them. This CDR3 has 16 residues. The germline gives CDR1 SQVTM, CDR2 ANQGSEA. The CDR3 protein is CSVEDLGRGIGNTIYF. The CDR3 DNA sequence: TGCAGCGTTGAAGATCTGGGCAGGGGAATTGGAAACACCATATATTTT.

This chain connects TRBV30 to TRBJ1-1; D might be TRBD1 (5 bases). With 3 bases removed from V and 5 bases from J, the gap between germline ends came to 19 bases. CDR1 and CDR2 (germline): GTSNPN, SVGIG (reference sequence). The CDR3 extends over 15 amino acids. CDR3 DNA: TGTGCCTGGAGGAGGCCGGGGGACCAGGGTACTGAAGCTTTCTTT. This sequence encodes CAWRRPGDQGTEAFF.

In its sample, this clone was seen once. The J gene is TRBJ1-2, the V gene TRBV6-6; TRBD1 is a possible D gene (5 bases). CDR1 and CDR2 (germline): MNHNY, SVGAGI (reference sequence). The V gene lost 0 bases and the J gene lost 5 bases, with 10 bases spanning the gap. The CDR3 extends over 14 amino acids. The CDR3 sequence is CASSYSVRDYGYTF. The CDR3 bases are TGTGCCAGCAGTTACTCGGTCAGGGATTATGGCTACACCTTC.

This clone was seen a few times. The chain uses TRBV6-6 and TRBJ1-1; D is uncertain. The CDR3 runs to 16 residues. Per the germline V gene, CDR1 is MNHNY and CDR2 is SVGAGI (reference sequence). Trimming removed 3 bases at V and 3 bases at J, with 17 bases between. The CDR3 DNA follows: TGTGCCAGCAGTTATCCAATCGGGAGCTGGGACACTGAAGCTTTCTTT. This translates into CASSYPIGSWDTEAFF.

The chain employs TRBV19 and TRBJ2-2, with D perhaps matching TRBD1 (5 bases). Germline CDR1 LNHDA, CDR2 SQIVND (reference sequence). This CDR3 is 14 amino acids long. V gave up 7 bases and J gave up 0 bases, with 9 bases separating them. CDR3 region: CASTPTANTGELFF. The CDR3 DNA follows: TGTGCCAGTACCCCGACAGCGAACACCGGGGAGCTGTTTTTT.

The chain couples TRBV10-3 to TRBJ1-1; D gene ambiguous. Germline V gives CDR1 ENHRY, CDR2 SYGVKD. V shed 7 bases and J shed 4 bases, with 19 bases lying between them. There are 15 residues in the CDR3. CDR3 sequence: CAIKEEATLVTEAFF. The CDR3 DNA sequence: TGTGCCATCAAAGAAGAGGCCACGTTGGTCACTGAAGCTTTCTTT.

CDR3 nucleotides: TGTGCCTGGAGTGACGGTGCAACTAATGAAAAACTGTTTTTT. It is translated as CAWSDGATNEKLFF. The chain uses TRBV30 and TRBJ1-4, with unresolved D. The germline gives CDR1 GTSNPN, CDR2 SVGIG (reference sequence). Trimming left V 1 base short and J 0 bases short, with 6 bases between. The length of the CDR3 is 14 residues.

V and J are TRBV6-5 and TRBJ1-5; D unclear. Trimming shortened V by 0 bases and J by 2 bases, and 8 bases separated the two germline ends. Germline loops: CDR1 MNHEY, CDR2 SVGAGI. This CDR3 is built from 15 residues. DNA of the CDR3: TGTGCCAGCAGTTACTCGTATGGAGGCAATCAGCCCCAGCATTTT. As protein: CASSYSYGGNQPQHF.

For the CDR3, the DNA is TGTGCCAGCAGCGGAATCGGGGACACAGATACGCAGTATTTT. It specifies CASSGIGDTDTQYF. J is TRBJ2-3 and V is TRBV6-6; perhaps TRBD2 as D (5 bases). With 6 bases removed from V and 2 bases from J, the gap between germline ends came to 12 bases. The CDR3 runs 14 residues. Germline V gene lookup returns CDR1 MNHNY and CDR2 SVGAGI (reference sequence).

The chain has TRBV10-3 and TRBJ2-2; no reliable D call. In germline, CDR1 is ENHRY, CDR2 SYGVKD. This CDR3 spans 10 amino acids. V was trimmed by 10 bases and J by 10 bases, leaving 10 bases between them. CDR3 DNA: TGTGCCACGCTGCCAGAGGAGCTGTTTTTT. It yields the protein CATLPEELFF.

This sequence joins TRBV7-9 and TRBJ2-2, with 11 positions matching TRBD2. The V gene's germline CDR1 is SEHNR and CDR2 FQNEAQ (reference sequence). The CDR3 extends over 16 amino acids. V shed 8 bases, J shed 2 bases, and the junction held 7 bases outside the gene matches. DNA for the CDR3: TGTGCCAGCGGCCCGGGACTAGCGGCAAACACCGGGGAGCTGTTTTTT. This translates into CASGPGLAANTGELFF.

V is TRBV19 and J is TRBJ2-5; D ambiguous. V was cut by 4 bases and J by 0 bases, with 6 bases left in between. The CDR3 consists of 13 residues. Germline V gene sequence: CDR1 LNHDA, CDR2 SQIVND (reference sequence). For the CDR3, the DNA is TGTGCCAGTAGTACAGGCTACCAAGAGACCCAGTACTTC. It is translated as CASSTGYQETQYF.